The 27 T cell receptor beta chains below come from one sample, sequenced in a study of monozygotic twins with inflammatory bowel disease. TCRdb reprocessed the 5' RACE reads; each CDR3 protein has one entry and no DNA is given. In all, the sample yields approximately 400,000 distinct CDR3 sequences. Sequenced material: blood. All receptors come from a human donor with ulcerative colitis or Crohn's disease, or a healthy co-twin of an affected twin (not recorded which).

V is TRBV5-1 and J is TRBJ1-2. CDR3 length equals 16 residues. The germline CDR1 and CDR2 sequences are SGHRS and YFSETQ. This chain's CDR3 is CASSLGYMAMSYGYTF. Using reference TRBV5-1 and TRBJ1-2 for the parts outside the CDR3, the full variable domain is KAGVTQTPRYLIKTRGQQVTLSCSPISGHRSVSWYQQTPGQGLQFLFEYFSETQRNKGNFPGRFSGRQFSNSRSEMNVSTLELGDSALYLCASSLGYMAMSYGYTFGSGTRLTVV.

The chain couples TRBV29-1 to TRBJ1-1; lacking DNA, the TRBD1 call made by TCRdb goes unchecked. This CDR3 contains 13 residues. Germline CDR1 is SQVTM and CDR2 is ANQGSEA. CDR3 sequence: CSVEDGEGDPAFF.

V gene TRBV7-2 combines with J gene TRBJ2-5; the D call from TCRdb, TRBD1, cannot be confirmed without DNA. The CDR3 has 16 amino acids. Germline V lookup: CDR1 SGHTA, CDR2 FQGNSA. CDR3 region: CASSYVPRGVQETQYF.

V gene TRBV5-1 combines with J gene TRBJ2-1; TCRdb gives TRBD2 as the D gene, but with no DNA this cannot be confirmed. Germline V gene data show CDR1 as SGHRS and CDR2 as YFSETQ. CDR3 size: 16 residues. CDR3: CASSLAGDYKYNEQFF.

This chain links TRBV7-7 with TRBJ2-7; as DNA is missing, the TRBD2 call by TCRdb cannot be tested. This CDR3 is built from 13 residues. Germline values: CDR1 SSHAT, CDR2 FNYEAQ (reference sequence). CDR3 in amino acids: CAVGPGLDYEQYF.

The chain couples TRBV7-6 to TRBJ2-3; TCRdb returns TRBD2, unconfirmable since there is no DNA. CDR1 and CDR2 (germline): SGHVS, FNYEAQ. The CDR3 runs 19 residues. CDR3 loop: CASSFRGYSSGGPTDTQYF.

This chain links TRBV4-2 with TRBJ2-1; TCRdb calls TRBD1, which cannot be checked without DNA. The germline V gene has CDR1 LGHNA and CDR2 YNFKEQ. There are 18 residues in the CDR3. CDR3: CASSSPQEEPSSYNEQFF.

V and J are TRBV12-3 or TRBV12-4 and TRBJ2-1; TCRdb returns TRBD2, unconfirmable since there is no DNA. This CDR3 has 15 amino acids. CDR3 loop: CASTSWSGGAGEQFF.

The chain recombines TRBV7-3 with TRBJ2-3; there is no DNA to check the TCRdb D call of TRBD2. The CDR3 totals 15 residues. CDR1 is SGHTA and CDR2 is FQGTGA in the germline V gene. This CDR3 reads CASSLTSGGTDTQYF.

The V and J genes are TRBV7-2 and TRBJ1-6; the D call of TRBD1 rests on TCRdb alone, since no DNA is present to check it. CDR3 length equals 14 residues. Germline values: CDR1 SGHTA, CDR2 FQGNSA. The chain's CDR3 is CASRPGQGWSPLHF.

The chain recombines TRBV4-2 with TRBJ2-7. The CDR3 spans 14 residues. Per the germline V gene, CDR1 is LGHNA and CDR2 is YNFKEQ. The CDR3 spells CASSQVSGTYEQYF.

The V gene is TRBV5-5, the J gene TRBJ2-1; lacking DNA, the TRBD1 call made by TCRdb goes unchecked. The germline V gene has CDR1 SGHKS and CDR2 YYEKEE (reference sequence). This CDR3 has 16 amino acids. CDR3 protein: CASSLPSSRVSNEQFF.

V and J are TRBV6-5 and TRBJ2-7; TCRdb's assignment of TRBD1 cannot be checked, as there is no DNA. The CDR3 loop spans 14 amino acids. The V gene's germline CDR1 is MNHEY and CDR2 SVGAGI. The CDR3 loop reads CASRLGQGAYEQYF.

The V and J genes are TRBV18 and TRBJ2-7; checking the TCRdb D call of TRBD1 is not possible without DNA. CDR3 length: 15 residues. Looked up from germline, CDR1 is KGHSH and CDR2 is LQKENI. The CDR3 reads CASSPPGTGFSQQYF.

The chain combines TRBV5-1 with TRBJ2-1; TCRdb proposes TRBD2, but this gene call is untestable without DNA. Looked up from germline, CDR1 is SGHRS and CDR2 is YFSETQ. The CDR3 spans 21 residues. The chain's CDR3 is CASSTGATSGRAVGSYNEQFF.

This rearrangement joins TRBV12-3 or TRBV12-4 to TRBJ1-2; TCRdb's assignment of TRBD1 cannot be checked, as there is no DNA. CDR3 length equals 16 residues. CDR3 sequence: CASSLARPTGTYGYTF.

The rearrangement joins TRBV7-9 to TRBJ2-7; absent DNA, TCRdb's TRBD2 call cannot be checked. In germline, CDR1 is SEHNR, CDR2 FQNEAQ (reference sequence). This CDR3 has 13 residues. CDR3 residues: CASRSPADYEQYF. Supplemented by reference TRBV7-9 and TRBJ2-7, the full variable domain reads DTGVSQNPRHKITKRGQNVTFRCDPISEHNRLYWYRQTLGQGPEFLTYFQNEAQLEKSRLLSDRFSAERPKGSFSTLEIQRTEQGDSAMYLCASRSPADYEQYFGPGTRLTVT.

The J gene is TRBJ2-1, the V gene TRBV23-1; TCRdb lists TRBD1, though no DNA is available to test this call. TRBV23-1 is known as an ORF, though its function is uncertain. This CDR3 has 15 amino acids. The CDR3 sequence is CASRDRDRAYNEQFF.

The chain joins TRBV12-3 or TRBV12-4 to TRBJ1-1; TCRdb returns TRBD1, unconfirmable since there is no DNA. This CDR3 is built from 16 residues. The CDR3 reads CASSKGASSGDTEAFF.

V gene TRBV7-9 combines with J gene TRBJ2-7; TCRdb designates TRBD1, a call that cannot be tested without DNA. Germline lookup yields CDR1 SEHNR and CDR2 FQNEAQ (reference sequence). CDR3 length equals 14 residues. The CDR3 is CASSTRTGGYEQYF.

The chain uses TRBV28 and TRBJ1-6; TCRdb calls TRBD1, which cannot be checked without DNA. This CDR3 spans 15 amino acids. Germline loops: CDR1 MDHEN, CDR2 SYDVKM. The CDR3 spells CASSSGGRGNSPLHF.

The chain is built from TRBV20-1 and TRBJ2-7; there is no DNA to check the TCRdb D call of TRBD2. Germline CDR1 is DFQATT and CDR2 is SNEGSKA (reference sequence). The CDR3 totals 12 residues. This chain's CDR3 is CSARGILDEQYF.

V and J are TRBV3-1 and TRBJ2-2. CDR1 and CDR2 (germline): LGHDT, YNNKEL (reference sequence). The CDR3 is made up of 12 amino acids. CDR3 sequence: CASSKVTGELFF. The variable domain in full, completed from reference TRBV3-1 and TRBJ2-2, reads DTAVSQTPKYLVTQMGNDKSIKCEQNLGHDTMYWYKQDSKKFLKIMFSYNNKELIINETVPNRFSPKSPDKAHLNLHINSLELGDSAVYFCASSKVTGELFFGEGSRLTVL.

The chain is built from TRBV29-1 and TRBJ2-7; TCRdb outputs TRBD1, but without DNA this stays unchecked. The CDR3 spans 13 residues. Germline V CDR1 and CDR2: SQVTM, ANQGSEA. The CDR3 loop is CSVRFGGFYEQYF.

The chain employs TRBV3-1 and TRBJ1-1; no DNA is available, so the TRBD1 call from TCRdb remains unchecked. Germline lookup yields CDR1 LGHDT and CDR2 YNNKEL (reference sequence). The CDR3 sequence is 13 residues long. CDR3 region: CASSPRQGNGAFF. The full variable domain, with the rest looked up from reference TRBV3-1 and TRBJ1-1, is DTAVSQTPKYLVTQMGNDKSIKCEQNLGHDTMYWYKQDSKKFLKIMFSYNNKELIINETVPNRFSPKSPDKAHLNLHINSLELGDSAVYFCASSPRQGNGAFFGQGTRLTVV.

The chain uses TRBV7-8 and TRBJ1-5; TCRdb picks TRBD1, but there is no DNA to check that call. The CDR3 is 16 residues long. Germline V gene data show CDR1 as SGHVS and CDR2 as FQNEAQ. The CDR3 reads CASSLGGGAGNQPQHF.

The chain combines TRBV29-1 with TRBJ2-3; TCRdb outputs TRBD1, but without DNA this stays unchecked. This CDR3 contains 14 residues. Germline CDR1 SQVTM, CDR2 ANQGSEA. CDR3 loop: CSVDGTGLTDTQYF.